This TCR beta chain emerged from a study of Graves' ophthalmopathy and Graves' hyperthyroidism. Study details: Hyperthyroidism was considered stable when no ophthalmopathy appeared within 18 months of follow-up.

Investigators amplified TCR beta CDR3 regions from RNA transcripts. RT-PCR was first run with HTBI primers, then multiplex PCR in a second round. A single record per CDR3 protein comes from TCRdb applying MiXCR to the multiplex PCR reads. The profile shows roughly 600,000 distinct CDR3 sequences, about two fifths of them singletons. The germline gives CDR1 SNHLY, CDR2 FYNNEI. The CDR3 spans 21 residues. The junction had 31 bases not matched to a gene; V was cut back by 8 bases and J by 7 bases. The sample holds one count of this clonotype. The target antigen is unknown. Study-wide results and caveats: Most thyroid-expanded clonotypes exceeding 0.001 frequency were also found in blood.

Serum thyroxine and TRAb, along with clinical symptoms, thyroid ultrasound and orbital computed tomography, were what diagnosis relied on. What was sequenced was peripheral blood or thyroid tissue (not recorded which). This TCR came from an adult man with Graves' hyperthyroidism. This rearrangement joins TRBV2 to TRBJ1-4, with TRBD1 identical over 7 bases. The CDR3 protein is CASGRTFRGLHSTGEFEKLFF. The CDR3 DNA follows: TGTGCCAGCGGGAGAACCTTCAGGGGTCTCCATAGCACAGGGGAGTTTGAAAAACTGTTTTTT.